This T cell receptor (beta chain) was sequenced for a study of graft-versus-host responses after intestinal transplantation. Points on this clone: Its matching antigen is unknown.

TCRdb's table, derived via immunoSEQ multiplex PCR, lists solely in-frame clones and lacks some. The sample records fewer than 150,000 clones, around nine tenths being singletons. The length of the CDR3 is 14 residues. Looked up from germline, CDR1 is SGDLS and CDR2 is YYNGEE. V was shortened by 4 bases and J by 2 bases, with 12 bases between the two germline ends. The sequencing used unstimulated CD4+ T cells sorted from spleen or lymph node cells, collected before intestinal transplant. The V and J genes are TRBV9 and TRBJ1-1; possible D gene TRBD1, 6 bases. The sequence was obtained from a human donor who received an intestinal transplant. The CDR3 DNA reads TGTGCCAGCAGCACGCAACAGGGTAACACTGAAGCTTTCTTT. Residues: CASSTQQGNTEAFF.